The T cell receptor (beta chain) under discussion was sequenced for a study of T-cell reconstitution after alpha-beta-depleted transplantation in children. Trimming took off 0 bases at V and 8 bases at J, with 15 bases between the two ends. The CDR3 has 15 amino acids. Germline V lookup: CDR1 SGHKS, CDR2 YYEKEE (reference sequence). To note about this clonotype: Its specificity is unknown.

Unique molecular identifiers were incorporated during preparation of the TCRbeta library. TCRdb reanalysed the PCR reads using MiXCR and keeps one entry per CDR3 protein. The sample includes 800,000 to 1,000,000 distinct CDR3 sequences, around 30% of them seen just once. Study-level results: Diversity of TCRbeta at day 60 was high in some patients, arising from surviving recipient T cells and thymic progenitors. Reportedly, roughly two months post-transplant, alpha-beta T cells arose from several hundred expanded graft clones. Among T cells one year after transplant, newly produced cells accounted for most counts and diversity.

Source: PBMCs, mostly from graft donor cells, taken 360 days after TCRalphabeta/CD19-depleted stem cell transplant. The chain links TRBV5-5 to TRBJ2-1, with D possibly TRBD1 on 6 matching bases. The source of this sequence is a boy younger than two who had a stem cell transplant for SCID, so the T cells may come from the graft donor. CDR3 nucleotide sequence: TGTGCCAGCAGCTTGGCCGTCAGGGGATACTATGAGCAGTTCTTC. Its translation is CASSLAVRGYYEQFF.